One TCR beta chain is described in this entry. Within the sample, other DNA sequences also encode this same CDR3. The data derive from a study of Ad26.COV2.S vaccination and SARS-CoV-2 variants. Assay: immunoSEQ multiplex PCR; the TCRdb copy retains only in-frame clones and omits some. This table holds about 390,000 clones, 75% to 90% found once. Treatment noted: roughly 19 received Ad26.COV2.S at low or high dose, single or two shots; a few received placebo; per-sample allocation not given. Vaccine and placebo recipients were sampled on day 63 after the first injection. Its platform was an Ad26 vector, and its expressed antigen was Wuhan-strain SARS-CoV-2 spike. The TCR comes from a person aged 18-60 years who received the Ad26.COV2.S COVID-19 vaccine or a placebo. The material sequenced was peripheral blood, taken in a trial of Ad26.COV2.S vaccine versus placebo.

CDR3: CASSQGTGGNSPLHF. DNA for the CDR3: TGTGCCAGCAGCCAAGGTACAGGGGGTAATTCACCCCTCCACTTT. The chain combines TRBV3-1 (or the pseudogene TRBV3-2) with TRBJ1-6, with TRBD1 matching 8 bases. V shed 1 base and J 6 bases; nucleotides not matched to a gene: 2. Per germline, CDR1 LGHDT and CDR2 YNNKEL (reference sequence). The CDR3 sequence is 15 residues long.